The TCR beta chain under discussion was sequenced for a study of T cells in Graves' hyperthyroidism and ophthalmopathy. Study context: Pretreatment peripheral blood was obtained at initial diagnosis.

Fresh peripheral blood, around 9.3 ml, was the source of the PBMCs. TCR beta CDR3 regions were amplified from RNA transcripts. HTBI primers drove first-round RT-PCR of the TCR CDR3. Via MiXCR, TCRdb re-called the multiplex PCR reads, giving one row per CDR3 protein. The repertoire holds more than 500,000 distinct CDR3 sequences, with 15% to 20% as singletons. Details on this clonotype: Antigen unknown.

Germline CDR1 reads DFQATT; CDR2 reads SNEGSKA (reference sequence). V was pared by 2 bases and J by 6 bases, with 11 bases of the junction left unmatched. The CDR3 has 15 amino acids. Findings of the study overall: Blood shared most expanded thyroid clonotypes above 0.001.

The source material was blood. This receptor was obtained from a woman in her 30s with Graves' hyperthyroidism. This sequence joins TRBV20-1 and TRBJ2-7; the match to TRBD1 covers 9 bases. The CDR3 bases are TGCAGTGCTAGATTTGTACAGGGGGCGCCGCGCGAGCAGTACTTC. Its protein is CSARFVQGAPREQYF.